Below, one T cell receptor (beta chain) is given with its context. Other DNA sequences in the same sample also yield this CDR3. Purity of each sorted population was above 95%. The whole isolated RNA underwent reverse transcription, so sequencing captured expressed TCRB transcripts. TCRdb's table, derived via immunoSEQ multiplex PCR, lists solely in-frame clones and lacks some. The data contain under 950,000 clones, roughly a sixth of them singletons. The data derive from a study of beta chain features in type 1 diabetes. Germline V gene lookup returns CDR1 MDHEN and CDR2 SYDVKM. This CDR3 contains 11 residues. Trimming pared 6 bases from V and 0 bases from J, leaving 1 base between.

The clonotype comes from a woman aged 18-29 years in good health. Sequenced input: naive CD4+ T cells from blood. The chain is built from TRBV28 and TRBJ2-3; D is unresolved. Here the CDR3 reads CASRSTDTQYF. CDR3 in DNA: TGTGCCAGCAGGAGCACAGATACGCAGTATTTT.